The 11 T cell receptor beta chains reported below all come from one sample, sequenced in a study of blood T cell repertoires in COVID-19. Sequencing used immunoSEQ multiplex PCR; TCRdb keeps in-frame clones, though not all of them. The sample has roughly 140,000 clones, over 75% seen once; the top ten hold 3.9%. Sequencing was done on a sample of PBMCs or T cells enriched from blood (not recorded which). These receptors were obtained from a man in his forties or fifties in a cohort exposed to, infected with or recovered from COVID-19 (not recorded which).

This chain links TRBV9 with TRBJ1-1, with 7 bases aligning to TRBD1. J gave up 7 bases and V 2 bases, and 5 bases lay outside the gene matches. Per germline, CDR1 SGDLS and CDR2 YYNGEE. This CDR3 is built from 13 residues. The CDR3 DNA is TGTGCCAGCAGCGTTAGGGACAGCAGTGAAGCTTTCTTT. This encodes CASSVRDSSEAFF. Full variable domain (remainder filled in from reference TRBV9 and TRBJ1-1): DSGVTQTPKHLITATGQRVTLRCSPRSGDLSVYWYQQSLDQGLQFLIQYYNGEERAKGNILERFSAQQFPDLHSELNLSSLELGDSALYFCASSVRDSSEAFFGQGTRLTVV.

The rearrangement links TRBV6-5 to TRBJ1-4; no reliable D call. This CDR3 contains 12 residues. Germline CDR1 MNHEY, CDR2 SVGAGI. V lost 2 bases and J 8 bases, leaving 6 bases between the germline ends. The CDR3 is CASSYQYEKLFF. The CDR3 nucleotides read TGTGCCAGCAGTTACCAGTACGAAAAACTGTTTTTT.

V gene TRBV11-3 combines with J gene TRBJ2-1; TRBD2 aligns across 8 bases. The CDR3 totals 16 residues. V was clipped by 3 bases and J by 7 bases; unmatched bases: 11. Germline V gene sequence: CDR1 SGHNT, CDR2 YENEEA. The CDR3 loop is CASSFLGGASRNEQFF. The CDR3 coding sequence is TGTGCCAGCAGCTTCCTCGGGGGGGCCAGCCGAAATGAGCAGTTCTTC.

For the CDR3, the DNA is TGCGCCAGCAGCTTGGCCGGCAGGGGGCTCTACGAGCAGTACTTC. Protein: CASSLAGRGLYEQYF. This chain uses TRBV5-1 with TRBJ2-7; 8 bases fit TRBD1. Trimming cost V 0 bases and J 3 bases; bases outside gene matches: 5. The CDR3 covers 15 residues. Looked up from germline, CDR1 is SGHRS and CDR2 is YFSETQ.

This clone occurred once. The chain employs TRBV5-1 and TRBJ1-2, with D uncertain. The CDR3 totals 13 residues. V lost 0 bases to trimming and J lost 7 bases, with 10 bases between them. Germline V gives CDR1 SGHRS, CDR2 YFSETQ. The chain's CDR3 is CASSLAGPLGYTF. The CDR3 coding sequence is TGCGCCAGCAGCTTGGCGGGTCCCCTTGGCTACACCTTC.

In this sample, this clone turned up a few times. The chain couples TRBV6-5 to TRBJ2-5; 7 bases fit TRBD1. After removal of 9 bases from V and 6 bases from J, the junction contained 10 bases not matched to a gene. This CDR3 comprises 13 residues. Germline-derived CDR1 and CDR2 are MNHEY and SVGAGI. This chain's CDR3 is CASRERGLKTQYF. The DNA of the CDR3 is TGTGCCAGTCGAGAAAGGGGGCTGAAGACCCAGTACTTC.

In the case of this clone: Distinct nucleotide sequences in the sample also encode this CDR3. The gene calls are TRBV5-1 and TRBJ2-7; TRBD1 agrees at 12 bases. The germline V gene encodes CDR1 SGHRS and CDR2 YFSETQ. J was trimmed by 4 bases and V by 4 bases; bases with no gene match: 3. The CDR3 loop spans 14 amino acids. CDR3 DNA: TGCGCCAGCAGCCCGGGACAGGGGGCTTACGAGCAGTACTTC. Its protein product is CASSPGQGAYEQYF.

In this sample, this clone turned up a few times. This rearrangement joins TRBV5-8 to TRBJ2-5; TRBD2 might be the D (6 bases). This CDR3 contains 14 residues. CDR1 SGHTS and CDR2 YDEGEE come from the germline V gene. The V end lost 4 bases, the J end lost 5 bases, and 15 bases lay between the germline ends. In nucleotides, the CDR3 is TGTGCCAGCAGCGCAACAGGAGGGAGGGAGACCCAGTACTTC. Encoded protein: CASSATGGRETQYF.

This clone appeared once. The chain has TRBV5-6 and TRBJ1-2, with D perhaps matching TRBD1 (6 bases). V was shortened by 3 bases and J by 5 bases, with 11 bases between the two germline ends. Per the germline V gene, CDR1 is SGHDT and CDR2 is YYEEEE. The CDR3 runs 13 residues. The CDR3 protein is CASSSGETYGYTF. CDR3 nucleotides: TGTGCCAGCAGCTCAGGGGAGACTTATGGCTACACCTTC.

V is TRBV10-1 and J is TRBJ1-1, with D tentatively TRBD1 (6 bases). Germline loops: CDR1 WNHNN, CDR2 SYGVQD (reference sequence). This CDR3 is 18 amino acids long. V lost 4 bases, J lost 5 bases, and 26 bases lay in between. CDR3 coding DNA: TGCGCCAGCAGTGCCCACGGGGGCGGGGGCCCACGAGGGACTGAAGCTTTCTTT. Protein sequence: CASSAHGGGGPRGTEAFF.

Concerning this clone: In the same sample, other DNA sequences code for this CDR3. This chain joins TRBV5-1 and TRBJ2-3, with TRBD2 identical over 8 bases. V lost 2 bases, J lost 1 base, and 3 bases stayed unmatched. The CDR3 loop spans 15 amino acids. Germline V CDR1 and CDR2: SGHRS, YFSETQ. CDR3 in DNA: TGCGCCAGCAGCTTCCTAGCGGGCGGCACAGATACGCAGTATTTT. This translates into CASSFLAGGTDTQYF.